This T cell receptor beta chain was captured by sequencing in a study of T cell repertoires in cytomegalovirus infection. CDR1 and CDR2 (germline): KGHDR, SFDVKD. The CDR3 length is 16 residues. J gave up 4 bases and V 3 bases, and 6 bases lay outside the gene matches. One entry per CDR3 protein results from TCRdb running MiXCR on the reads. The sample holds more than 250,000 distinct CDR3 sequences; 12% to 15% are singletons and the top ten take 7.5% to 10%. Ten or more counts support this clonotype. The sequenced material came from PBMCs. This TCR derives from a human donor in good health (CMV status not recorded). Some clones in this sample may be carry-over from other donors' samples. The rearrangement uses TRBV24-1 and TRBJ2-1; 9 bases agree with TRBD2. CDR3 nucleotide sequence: TGTGCCACCAGTGATGTCGGGACTAGCCCTTACAATGAGCAGTTCTTC. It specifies CATSDVGTSPYNEQFF.